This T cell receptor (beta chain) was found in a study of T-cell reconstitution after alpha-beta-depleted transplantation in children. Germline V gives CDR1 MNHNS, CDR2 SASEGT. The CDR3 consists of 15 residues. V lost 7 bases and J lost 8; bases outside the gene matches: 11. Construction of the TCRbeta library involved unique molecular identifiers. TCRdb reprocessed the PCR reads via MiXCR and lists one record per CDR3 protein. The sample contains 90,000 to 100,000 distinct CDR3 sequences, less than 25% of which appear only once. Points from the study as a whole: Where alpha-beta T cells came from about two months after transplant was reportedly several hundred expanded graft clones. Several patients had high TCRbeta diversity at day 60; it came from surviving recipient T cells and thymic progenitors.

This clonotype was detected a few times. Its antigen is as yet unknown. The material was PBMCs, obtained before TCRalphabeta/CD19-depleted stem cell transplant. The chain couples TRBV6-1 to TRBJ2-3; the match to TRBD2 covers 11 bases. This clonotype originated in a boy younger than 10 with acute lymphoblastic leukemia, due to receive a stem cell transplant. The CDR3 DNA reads TGTGCCAGCACCCGAGGGACTAGCGGTAGTACTACGCAGTATTTT. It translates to CASTRGTSGSTTQYF.